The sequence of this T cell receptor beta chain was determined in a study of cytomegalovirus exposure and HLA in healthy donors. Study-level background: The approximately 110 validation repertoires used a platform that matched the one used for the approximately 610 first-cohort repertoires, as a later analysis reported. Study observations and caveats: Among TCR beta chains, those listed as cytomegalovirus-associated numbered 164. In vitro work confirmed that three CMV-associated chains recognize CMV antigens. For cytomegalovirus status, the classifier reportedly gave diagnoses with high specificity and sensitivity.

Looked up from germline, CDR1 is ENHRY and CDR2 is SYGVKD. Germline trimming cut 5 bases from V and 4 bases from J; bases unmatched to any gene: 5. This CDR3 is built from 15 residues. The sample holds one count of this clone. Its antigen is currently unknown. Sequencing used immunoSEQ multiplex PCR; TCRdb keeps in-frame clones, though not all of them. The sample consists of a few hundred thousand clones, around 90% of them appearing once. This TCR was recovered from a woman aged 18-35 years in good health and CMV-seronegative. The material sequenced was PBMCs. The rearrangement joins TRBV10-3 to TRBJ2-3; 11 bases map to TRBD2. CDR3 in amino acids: CAISSTSGRPDTQYF. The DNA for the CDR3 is TGTGCCATCAGTTCCACTAGCGGGAGACCAGATACGCAGTATTTT.